This TCR beta chain was identified during a study of PD-1 blockade in classical Hodgkin lymphoma. Study-level results: Complete responders had baseline diversity similar to newly diagnosed patients. A significant rise in TCR diversity by C4D1 was seen for CD4+ but not CD8+ cells.

Each patient relapsed following autologous stem cell transplantation, and prior brentuximab vedotin exposure differed. Complete response, partial response or progressive disease made up the best responses. Germline assignment: CDR1 MNHEY and CDR2 SVGAGI. V gave up 6 bases and J gave up 7 bases, with 19 bases separating them. The CDR3 extends over 14 amino acids. Assay used: immunoSEQ multiplex PCR; TCRdb lists only in-frame clones, some missing. This table has fewer than 80,000 clones, about two thirds appearing once. This clone came up a few times. Its matching antigen is unknown. The gene calls are TRBV6-5 and TRBJ2-7, with D possibly being TRBD1 or TRBD2 (5 bases each). The input for sequencing was peripheral blood mononuclear cells (PBMCs), taken before the second cycle of nivolumab. The sequence derives from a human donor with classical Hodgkin lymphoma. The CDR3 region is CASSPGTFTKEQYF. As DNA, the CDR3 is TGTGCCAGCAGCCCCGGGACCTTCACAAAGGAGCAGTACTTC.